This T cell receptor beta chain appears in the sequencing data of a study of blood T cell repertoires in COVID-19. Assay: immunoSEQ multiplex PCR; the TCRdb copy retains only in-frame clones and omits some. The table records about 140,000 clones, about 84% of them present only once. The sample comprised peripheral blood. This clonotype was obtained from a woman aged 50 to 60 with acute or convalescent COVID-19.

The CDR3: CSALHNYGYTF. The CDR3 coding sequence is TGCAGTGCTTTACATAACTATGGCTACACCTTC. This sequence joins TRBV20-1 and TRBJ1-2; D gene ambiguous. This CDR3 is built from 11 residues. CDR1 is DFQATT and CDR2 is SNEGSKA in the germline V gene (reference sequence). V lost 5 bases, J lost 1 base, and 5 bases lay in between.